This T cell receptor beta chain is from a study of T-cell memory formation after mild COVID-19. About the study: TCR clustering was largely donor specific.

Looked up from germline, CDR1 is SEHNR and CDR2 is FQNEAQ (reference sequence). Between the trimmed V and J ends, which lost 1 base and 1 base, there was a span of 4 bases. The CDR3 is 14 amino acids. This clonotype showed up many times. Antigen: not known. The study's findings and limits: Several responding clones turned up in pre-infection memory, indicating that cross-reactive memory may have taken part. CD8+ contracting clones occupied EMRA, while CD4+ ones occupied mainly CM and EM. The authors left the SARS-CoV-2 specificity of second-wave clones peaking on day 37 unconfirmed.

From the 5' RACE reads, TCRdb called clonotypes with MiXCR, one entry per CDR3 protein. Here the sample spans over 350,000 distinct CDR3 sequences, 20% to 25% being singletons. Sequenced material: PBMCs or a T cell subset sorted from them (not recorded which). The chain links TRBV7-9 to TRBJ2-2; D not certain. This TCR was sampled from an adult woman who had mild COVID-19 (a few samples of this study predate the infection). Cell type and time point are not known. In nucleotides, the CDR3 is TGTGCCAGCAGCTTAGGCGGGAACACCGGGGAGCTGTTTTTT. This gives the protein CASSLGGNTGELFF.